This TCR beta chain stems from a study of low-dose radiotherapy and immunotherapy resistance in tumors (dated by TCRdb to about 2022). In the study overall: In Cohort 1, 0.5 Gy per fraction was delivered every 2 weeks, and a total PTV dose of 6.5 Gy was prescribed. For Cohort 2, the dose was 1 Gy per fraction given every two weeks, adding up to 13 Gy in total across 26 weeks. Patients were given nivolumab as a 240 mg flat dose every two weeks and ipilimumab at 1 mg/kg every six weeks, with both drugs delivered intravenously. Intravenous cyclophosphamide at 200 mg/m2 was administered every two weeks, one day ahead of each radiation and immunotherapy administration. Starting on cycle 1 day 1, patients took 300 mg of aspirin by mouth once a day for four cycles. Trial participants were not randomized into treatment groups. Eight patients were included in the translational analysis: three from the first dose cohort and the first five from the second dose cohort.

The time point label on this specimen signifies: after trial treatment. The sample's treatment or condition, from its label and the paper: LDRT plus nivolumab, ipilimumab, low-dose cyclophosphamide and aspirin (RACIN trial). Donors were enrolled in RACIN, a single-arm phase I dose-escalation trial combining nivolumab, ipilimumab, aspirin, low-dose cyclophosphamide and low-dose radiotherapy. Patients were eligible if they had advanced solid tumors that were TIL-negative. For this clonotype: The antigen this receptor binds is unknown. Within one base of it there is no much larger clone, and no base qualities were kept.

The sequencer listed for this sample is Illumina HiSeq 2500. First-strand cDNA was synthesized using Superscript III and a set of TRAV- and TRBV-specific primers, so that both TCRalpha and TCRbeta chains were covered. TCRs were amplified with Phusion for 15 to 20 PCR cycles, with a constant-region primer paired with the adapter attached to the V primers. The isolated mRNA was amplified using the MessageAmp II aRNA Amplification Kit, with in vitro transcription performed for approximately 15 hours at 37 degrees C. The Dynabeads mRNA DIRECT Purification Kit was used to isolate mRNA for TCR sequencing. Indexed Illumina adapters were added in a second Phusion PCR of approximately 25 cycles, after which AMPure XP beads were used to purify the products. In the original analysis: Using custom Perl scripts, TCR sequences that encoded the same protein were pooled, out-of-frame sequences were dropped, and the abundance of each clonotype was calculated. The analysis excluded TCR sequences that were supported by just one read. Repertoire metrics included Shannon entropy, Gini index, clonality, richness, and frequency of TCRs shared between repertoires. Clones were called with MiXCR by TCRdb after fastp trimmed the public reads at Q25, and only in-frame beta chains were retained. A single entry per CDR3 protein holds the most common genes and DNA from its merged rows. The V and J calls, along with clone size, are taken from TCRdb and not from the paper's own processing. For this sample the table gives 30,000 or so distinct CDR3 sequences, of which around 54% were detected only once. Approximately 6% of the sample comes from the top ten.

Trimming accounts for 10 bases at V and 0 bases at J, while the number of junction bases matched to no gene is 9. Based on the germline V gene, the CDR1 and CDR2 sequences are MNHEY and SVGEGT. The CDR3 runs 14 amino acids, cysteine and phenylalanine included. Solely the CDR3 DNA is kept, with 42 bases framed from the first base. The TCR sequence derives from a male donor with gallbladder cancer. The sample was PBMCs, taken after low-dose radiotherapy plus immunotherapy. Here the chain combines TRBV6-2 or TRBV6-3 and TRBJ2-7; the central 7 bases match TRBD1. CDR3 reads: CATSTGTSSYEQYF. The nucleotide sequence is TGTGCCACCTCGACAGGGACGAGCTCCTACGAGCAGTACTTC.